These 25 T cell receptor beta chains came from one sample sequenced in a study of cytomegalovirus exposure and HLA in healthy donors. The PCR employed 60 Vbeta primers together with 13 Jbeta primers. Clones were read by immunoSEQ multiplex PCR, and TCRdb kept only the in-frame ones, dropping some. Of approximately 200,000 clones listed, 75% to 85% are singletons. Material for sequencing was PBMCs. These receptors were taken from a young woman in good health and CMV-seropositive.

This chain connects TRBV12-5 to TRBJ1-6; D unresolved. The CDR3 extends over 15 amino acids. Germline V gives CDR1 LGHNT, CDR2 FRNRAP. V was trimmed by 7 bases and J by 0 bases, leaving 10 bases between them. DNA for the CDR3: TGTGCTAGTGTGGAAGGGAGCTCCTATAATTCACCCCTCCACTTT. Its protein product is CASVEGSSYNSPLHF.

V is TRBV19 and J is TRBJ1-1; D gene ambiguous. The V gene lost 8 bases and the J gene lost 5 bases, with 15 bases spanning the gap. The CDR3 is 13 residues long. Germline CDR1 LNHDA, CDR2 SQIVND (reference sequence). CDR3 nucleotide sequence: TGTGCCAGTGGAACGGGGTCGGGGACTGAAGCTTTCTTT. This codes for CASGTGSGTEAFF. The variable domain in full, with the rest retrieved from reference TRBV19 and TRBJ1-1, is DGGITQSPKYLFRKEGQNVTLSCEQNLNHDAMYWYRQDPGQGLRLIYYSQIVNDFQKGDIAEGYSVSREKKESFPLTVTSAQKNPTAFYLCASGTGSGTEAFFGQGTRLTVV.

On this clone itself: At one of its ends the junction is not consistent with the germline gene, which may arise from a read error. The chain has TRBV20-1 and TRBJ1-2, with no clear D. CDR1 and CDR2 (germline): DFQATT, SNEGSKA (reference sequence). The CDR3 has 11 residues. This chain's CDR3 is CSASVGVSLAF. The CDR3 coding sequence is TGCAGTGCTAGTGTCGGGGTCAGTCTAGCCTTC.

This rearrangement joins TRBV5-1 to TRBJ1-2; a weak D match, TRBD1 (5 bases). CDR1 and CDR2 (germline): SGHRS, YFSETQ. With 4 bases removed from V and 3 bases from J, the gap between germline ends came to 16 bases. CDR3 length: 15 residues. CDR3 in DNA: TGCGCCAGCAGCGCCAAGAGTTCGGGGGACTATGGCTACACCTTC. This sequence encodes CASSAKSSGDYGYTF. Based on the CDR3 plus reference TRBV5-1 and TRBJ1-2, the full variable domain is KAGVTQTPRYLIKTRGQQVTLSCSPISGHRSVSWYQQTPGQGLQFLFEYFSETQRNKGNFPGRFSGRQFSNSRSEMNVSTLELGDSALYLCASSAKSSGDYGYTFGSGTRLTVV.

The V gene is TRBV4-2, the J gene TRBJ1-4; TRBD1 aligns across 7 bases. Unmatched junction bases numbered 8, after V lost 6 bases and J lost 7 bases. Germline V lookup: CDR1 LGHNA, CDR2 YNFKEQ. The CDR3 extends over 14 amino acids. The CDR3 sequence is CASSGGGAGEKLFF. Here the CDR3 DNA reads TGTGCCAGCAGTGGAGGGGGCGCGGGTGAAAAACTGTTTTTT.

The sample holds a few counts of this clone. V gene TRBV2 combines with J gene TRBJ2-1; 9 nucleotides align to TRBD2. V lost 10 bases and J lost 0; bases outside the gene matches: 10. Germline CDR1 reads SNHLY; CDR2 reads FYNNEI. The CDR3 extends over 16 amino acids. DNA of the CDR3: TGTGCCACAGGGACTAGCTTTGGGGGCTCCTACAATGAGCAGTTCTTC. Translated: CATGTSFGGSYNEQFF.

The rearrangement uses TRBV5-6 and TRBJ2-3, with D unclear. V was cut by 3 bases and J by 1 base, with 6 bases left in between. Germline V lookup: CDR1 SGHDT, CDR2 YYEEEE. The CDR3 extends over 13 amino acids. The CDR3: CASSSAGTDTQYF. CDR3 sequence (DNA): TGTGCCAGCAGCTCCGCGGGCACAGATACGCAGTATTTT.

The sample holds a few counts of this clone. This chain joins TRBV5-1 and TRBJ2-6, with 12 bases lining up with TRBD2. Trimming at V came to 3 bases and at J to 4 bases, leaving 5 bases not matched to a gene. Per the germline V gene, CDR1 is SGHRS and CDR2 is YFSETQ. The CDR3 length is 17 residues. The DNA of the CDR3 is TGCGCCAGCAGCTCAACTAGCGGGGGGCCAGGGGCCAACGTCCTGACTTTC. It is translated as CASSSTSGGPGANVLTF.

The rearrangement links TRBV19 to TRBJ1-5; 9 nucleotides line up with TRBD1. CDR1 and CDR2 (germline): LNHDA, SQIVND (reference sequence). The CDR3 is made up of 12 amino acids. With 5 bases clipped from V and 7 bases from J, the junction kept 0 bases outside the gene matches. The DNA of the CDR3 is TGTGCCAGTAGTGACAGGGGGCAGCCCCAGCATTTT. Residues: CASSDRGQPQHF.

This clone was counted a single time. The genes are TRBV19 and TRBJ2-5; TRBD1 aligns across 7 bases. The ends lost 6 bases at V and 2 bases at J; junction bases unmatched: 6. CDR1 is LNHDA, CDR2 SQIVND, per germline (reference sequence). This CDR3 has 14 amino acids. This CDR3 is CASREGQRQETQYF. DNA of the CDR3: TGTGCCAGTAGAGAGGGACAGAGACAAGAGACCCAGTACTTC.

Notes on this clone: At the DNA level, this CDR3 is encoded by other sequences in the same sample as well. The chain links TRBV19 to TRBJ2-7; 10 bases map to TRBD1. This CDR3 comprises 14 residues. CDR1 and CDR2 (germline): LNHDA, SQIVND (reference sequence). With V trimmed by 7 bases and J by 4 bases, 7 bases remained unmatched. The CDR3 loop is CASTPTGGIYEQYF. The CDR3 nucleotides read TGTGCCAGTACCCCGACAGGGGGCATTTACGAGCAGTACTTC.

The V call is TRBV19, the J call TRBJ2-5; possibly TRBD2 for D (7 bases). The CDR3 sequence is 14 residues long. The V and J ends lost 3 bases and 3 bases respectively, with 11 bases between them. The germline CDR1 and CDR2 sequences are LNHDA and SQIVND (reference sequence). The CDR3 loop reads CASSIGGGKETQYF. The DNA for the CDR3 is TGTGCCAGTAGTATTGGCGGGGGCAAAGAGACCCAGTACTTC.

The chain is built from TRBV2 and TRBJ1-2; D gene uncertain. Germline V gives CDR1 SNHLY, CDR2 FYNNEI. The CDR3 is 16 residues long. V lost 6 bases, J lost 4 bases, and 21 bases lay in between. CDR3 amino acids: CASRLSWGGLGYGYTF. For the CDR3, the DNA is TGTGCCAGCAGACTTAGTTGGGGAGGGTTGGGCTATGGCTACACCTTC.

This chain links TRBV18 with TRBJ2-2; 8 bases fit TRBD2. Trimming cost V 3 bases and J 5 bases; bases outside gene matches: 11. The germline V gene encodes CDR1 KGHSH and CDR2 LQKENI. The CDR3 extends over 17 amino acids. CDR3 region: CASSPPSKAGGTGELFF. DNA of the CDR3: TGTGCCAGCTCACCGCCTTCCAAGGCGGGGGGAACCGGGGAGCTGTTTTTT.

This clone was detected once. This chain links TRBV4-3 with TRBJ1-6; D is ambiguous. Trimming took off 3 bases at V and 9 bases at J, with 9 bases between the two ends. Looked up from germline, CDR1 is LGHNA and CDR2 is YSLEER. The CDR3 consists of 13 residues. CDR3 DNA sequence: TGCGCCAGCAGCCACAGGCCCGGTTCACCCCTCCACTTT. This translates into CASSHRPGSPLHF.

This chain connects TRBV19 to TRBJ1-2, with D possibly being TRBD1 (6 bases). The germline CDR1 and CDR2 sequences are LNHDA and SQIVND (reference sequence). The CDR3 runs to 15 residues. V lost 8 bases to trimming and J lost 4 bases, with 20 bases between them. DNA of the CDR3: TGTGCCAGTTCCGAGCCCCGGGGGGCGAGCTATGGCTACACCTTC. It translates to CASSEPRGASYGYTF.

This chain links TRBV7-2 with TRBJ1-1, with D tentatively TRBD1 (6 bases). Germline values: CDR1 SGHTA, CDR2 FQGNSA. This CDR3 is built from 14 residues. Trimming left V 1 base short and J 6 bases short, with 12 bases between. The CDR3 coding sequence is TGTGCCAGCAGCTTAGTGGGGGCAGTCGCTGAAGCTTTCTTT. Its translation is CASSLVGAVAEAFF.

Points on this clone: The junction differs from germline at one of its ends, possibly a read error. CDR3 region: CASSLGGPGANEKLFF. CDR3 nucleotide sequence: TGTGCTAGCAGCTTAGGCGGTCCGGGGGCTAATGAAAAACTGTTTTTT. The chain joins TRBV7-7 to TRBJ1-4; tentative D call: TRBD1 (5 bases). The CDR3 loop spans 16 amino acids. The germline gives CDR1 SSHAT, CDR2 FNYEAQ (reference sequence).

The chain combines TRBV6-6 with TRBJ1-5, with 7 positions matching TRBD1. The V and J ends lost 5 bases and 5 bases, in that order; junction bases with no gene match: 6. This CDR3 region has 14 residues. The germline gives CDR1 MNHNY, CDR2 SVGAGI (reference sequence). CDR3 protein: CASSLGGPYQPQHF. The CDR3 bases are TGTGCCAGCAGTCTAGGGGGCCCGTATCAGCCCCAGCATTTT.

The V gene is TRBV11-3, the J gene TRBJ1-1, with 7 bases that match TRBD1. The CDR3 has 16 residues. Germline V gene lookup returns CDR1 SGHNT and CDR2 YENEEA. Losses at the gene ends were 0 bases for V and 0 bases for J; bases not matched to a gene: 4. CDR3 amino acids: CASSLDTGQLNTEAFF. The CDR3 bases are TGTGCCAGCAGCTTAGATACGGGACAGCTGAACACTGAAGCTTTCTTT.

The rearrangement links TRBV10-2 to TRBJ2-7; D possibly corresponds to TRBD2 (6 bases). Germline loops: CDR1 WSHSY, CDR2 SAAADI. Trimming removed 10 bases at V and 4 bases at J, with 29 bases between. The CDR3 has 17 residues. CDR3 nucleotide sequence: TGCGCCACCGTGCTTGGAGGGGATTGGGACGACCCTTACGAGCAGTACTTC. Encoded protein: CATVLGGDWDDPYEQYF.

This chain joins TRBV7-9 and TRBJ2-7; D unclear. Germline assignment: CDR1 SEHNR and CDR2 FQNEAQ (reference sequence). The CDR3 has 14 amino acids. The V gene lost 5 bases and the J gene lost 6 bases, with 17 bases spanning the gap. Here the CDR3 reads CASSDSTTHGEQYF. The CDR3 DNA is TGTGCCAGCAGCGATTCAACGACACACGGCGAGCAGTACTTC.

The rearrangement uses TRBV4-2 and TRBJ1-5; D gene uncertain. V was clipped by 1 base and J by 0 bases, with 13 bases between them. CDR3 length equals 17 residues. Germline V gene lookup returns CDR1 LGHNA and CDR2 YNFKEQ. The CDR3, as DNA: TGTGCCAGCAGCCAAGTGCTAACAGAATTTAGCAATCAGCCCCAGCATTTT. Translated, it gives CASSQVLTEFSNQPQHF.

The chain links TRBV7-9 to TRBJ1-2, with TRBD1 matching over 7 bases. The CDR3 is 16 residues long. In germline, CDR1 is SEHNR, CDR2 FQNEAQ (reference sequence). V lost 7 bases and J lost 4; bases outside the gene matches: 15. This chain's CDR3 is CASTQSTQGGIYGYTF. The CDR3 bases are TGTGCCAGCACTCAATCAACGCAAGGGGGCATCTATGGCTACACCTTC.

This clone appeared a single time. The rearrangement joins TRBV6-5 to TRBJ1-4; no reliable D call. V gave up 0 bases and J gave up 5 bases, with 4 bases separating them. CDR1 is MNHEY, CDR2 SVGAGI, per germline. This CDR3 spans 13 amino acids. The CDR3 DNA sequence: TGTGCCAGCAGTTACTCCCAGAATGAAAAACTGTTTTTT. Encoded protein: CASSYSQNEKLFF.